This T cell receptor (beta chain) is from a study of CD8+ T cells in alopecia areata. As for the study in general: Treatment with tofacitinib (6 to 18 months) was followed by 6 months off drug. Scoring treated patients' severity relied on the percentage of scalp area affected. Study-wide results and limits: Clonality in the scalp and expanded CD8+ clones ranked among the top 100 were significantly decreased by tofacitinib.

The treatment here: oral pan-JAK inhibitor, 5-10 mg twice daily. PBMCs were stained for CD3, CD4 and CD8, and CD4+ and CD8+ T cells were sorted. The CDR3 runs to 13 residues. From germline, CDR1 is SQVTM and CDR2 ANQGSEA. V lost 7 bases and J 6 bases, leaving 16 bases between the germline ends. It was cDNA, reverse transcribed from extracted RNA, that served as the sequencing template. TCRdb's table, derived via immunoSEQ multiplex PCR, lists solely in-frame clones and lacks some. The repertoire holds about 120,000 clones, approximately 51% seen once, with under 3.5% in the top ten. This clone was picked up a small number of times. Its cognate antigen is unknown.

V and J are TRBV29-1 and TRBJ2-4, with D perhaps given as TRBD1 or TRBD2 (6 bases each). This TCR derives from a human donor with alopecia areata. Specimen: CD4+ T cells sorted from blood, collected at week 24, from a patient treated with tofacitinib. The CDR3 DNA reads TGCAGCGCCCGCCCCGGGGGCGGAAACATTCAGTACTTC. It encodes CSARPGGGNIQYF.